This is a list of T cell receptor beta chains from one sample in a study of T cell repertoires in cytomegalovirus infection. No antigen has been assigned to these receptors. TCRdb re-derived calls from the reads in MiXCR, one entry per CDR3 protein. The sample lists hundreds of thousands of distinct CDR3 sequences, 30% to 40% seen once, with 15% to 20% in the top ten. The material sequenced was cultured PBMCs, taken from culture after CMV antigen stimulation. The receptors were gathered from a human donor in good health (CMV status not recorded). Some clones in this sample may be carry-over from other donors' samples. Each CDR3 is given with its conserved first and last residue. The D gene is left open where the match is weak. The size entry is marked missing in some rows and otherwise reads once, few, many or a size class.

-,TRBV11-2,TRBJ1-1,once,CASSLARTSATEAFF,TGTGCCAGCAGCTTAGCCCGGACGTCGGCAACTGAAGCTTTCTTT
-,TRBV3-1,TRBJ1-1,-,CASSHLGTLGTEAFF,TGTGCCAGCAGCCACTTGGGGACCCTGGGGACTGAAGCTTTCTTT
-,TRBV12-3/TRBV12-4,TRBJ2-7,-,CASKSGATYEQYF,TGTGCCAGCAAGTCTGGGGCTACCTACGAGCAGTACTTC
-,TRBV28,TRBJ1-2,-,CATRGGQRLVTF,TGTGCCACTCGGGGGGGACAAAGACTTGTCACCTTC
-,TRBV4-2,TRBJ1-1,many,CATRPGNTEAFF,TGTGCCACCCGCCCGGGGAACACTGAAGCTTTCTTT
TRBD2,TRBV4-3,TRBJ2-1,few,CASSPGLSGTYSSYNEQFF,TGCGCCAGCAGCCCTGGACTAAGCGGGACCTATAGCTCCTACAATGAGCAGTTCTTC
-,TRBV2,TRBJ1-2,few,CASSDETVEDGYTF,TGTGCCAGCAGTGACGAGACAGTCGAAGATGGCTACACCTTC
TRBD1,TRBV4-3,TRBJ1-5,few,CASSQGTGIQPQHF,TGCGCCAGCAGCCAAGGGACAGGGATCCAGCCCCAGCATTTT
TRBD1,TRBV6-1,TRBJ2-5,-,CASSEALRGTGRETQYF,TGTGCCAGCAGTGAAGCGCTCCGTGGGACAGGGAGAGAGACCCAGTACTTC
-,TRBV20-1,TRBJ2-3,-,CSARVVIAVPDTQYF,TGCAGTGCTAGAGTGGTGATAGCGGTCCCAGATACGCAGTATTTT
TRBD2,TRBV15,TRBJ2-3,-,CATSRAPTGTSGRGADTQYF,TGTGCCACCAGCAGAGCCCCTACCGGGACTAGCGGGAGAGGGGCAGATACGCAGTATTTT
TRBD2,TRBV6-6,TRBJ2-1,-,CASTPLAGVINEQFF,TGTGCCAGCACCCCCCTAGCGGGAGTTATAAATGAGCAGTTCTTC
-,TRBV2,TRBJ2-6,few,CASSELSNAANVLTF,TGTGCCAGCAGTGAACTTTCAAATGCGGCCAACGTCCTGACTTTC
-,TRBV7-2,TRBJ1-4,few,CASSLDGQGGGEKLFF,TGTGCCAGCAGCTTAGACGGACAAGGGGGTGGTGAAAAACTGTTTTTT
-,TRBV6-6,TRBJ1-5,few,CASRQRKRGYNQPQHF,TGTGCCAGCAGGCAAAGGAAGAGGGGGTACAATCAGCCCCAGCATTTT
TRBD2,TRBV7-9,TRBJ2-7,few,CASSSLLAGGPHTYEQYF,TGTGCCAGCAGCTCCCTCCTAGCGGGAGGTCCTCATACCTACGAGCAGTACTTC
TRBD2,TRBV19,TRBJ2-1,-,CASSIGRLAWVPDYNEQFF,TGTGCCAGTAGTATTGGAAGACTAGCTTGGGTACCGGACTACAATGAGCAGTTCTTC
-,TRBV7-8,TRBJ1-2,few,CASSLVPANYGYTF,TGTGCCAGCAGCTTAGTCCCAGCTAACTATGGCTACACCTTC
-,TRBV12-3/TRBV12-4,TRBJ1-3,-,CASSFWGASGNTIYF,TGTGCCAGCAGTTTTTGGGGGGCTTCTGGAAACACCATATATTTT
TRBD1,TRBV20-1,TRBJ1-6,-,CSASYWDSTNSPLHF,TGCAGTGCTAGTTATTGGGACAGCACTAATTCACCCCTCCACTTT
-,TRBV12-3/TRBV12-4,TRBJ2-7,few,CASSSLGPPYEQYF,TGTGCCAGCAGTTCTCTAGGCCCCCCCTACGAGCAGTACTTC
TRBD1,TRBV7-8,TRBJ1-4,many,CASSPGGAANEKLFF,TGTGCCAGCAGCCCAGGGGGAGCGGCTAATGAAAAACTGTTTTTT
TRBD1,TRBV7-2,TRBJ2-3,many,CASSFRGQRTDTQYF,TGTGCCAGCAGCTTTCGGGGACAGCGCACAGATACGCAGTATTTT
TRBD2,TRBV20-1,TRBJ2-7,once,CSARDSTSGGSEQYF,TGCAGTGCTAGAGATAGCACTAGCGGGGGGTCCGAGCAGTACTTC
-,TRBV7-2,TRBJ2-7,many,CASSPDWRTYEQYF,TGTGCCAGCAGCCCTGACTGGCGGACCTACGAGCAGTACTTC
TRBD2,TRBV27,TRBJ2-3,-,CASSPLAGEKYTQYF,TGTGCCAGCAGCCCGCTGGCGGGAGAGAAGTATACGCAGTATTTT
-,TRBV7-6,TRBJ1-5,few,CASSLVSAGKGQPQHF,TGTGCCAGCAGCTTAGTGTCGGCAGGGAAGGGTCAGCCCCAGCATTTT